This TCR beta chain was identified in a study of blood T cell repertoires in COVID-19. The wider study: PBMCs, B-cell-depleted T cells, or T cells provided the cDNA or gDNA that made up the material.

The method was immunoSEQ multiplex PCR; TCRdb's version includes in-frame clones alone and lacks a portion of them. Altogether about 83,000 clones are present, roughly 90% being singletons, with the ten largest covering 16%. Germline CDR1 and CDR2: SGHTA and FQGNSA. The V and J ends lost 2 bases and 3 bases, in that order; junction bases with no gene match: 3. The CDR3 has 16 amino acids. Sequencing was carried out using peripheral blood. This receptor was taken from a woman at least 80 years old with active or convalescent COVID-19. The chain links TRBV7-2 to TRBJ2-2; TRBD1 aligns across 10 bases. This CDR3 reads CASSLFGTGDTGELFF. CDR3 DNA sequence: TGTGCCAGCAGCTTATTTGGGACAGGGGACACCGGGGAGCTGTTTTTT.